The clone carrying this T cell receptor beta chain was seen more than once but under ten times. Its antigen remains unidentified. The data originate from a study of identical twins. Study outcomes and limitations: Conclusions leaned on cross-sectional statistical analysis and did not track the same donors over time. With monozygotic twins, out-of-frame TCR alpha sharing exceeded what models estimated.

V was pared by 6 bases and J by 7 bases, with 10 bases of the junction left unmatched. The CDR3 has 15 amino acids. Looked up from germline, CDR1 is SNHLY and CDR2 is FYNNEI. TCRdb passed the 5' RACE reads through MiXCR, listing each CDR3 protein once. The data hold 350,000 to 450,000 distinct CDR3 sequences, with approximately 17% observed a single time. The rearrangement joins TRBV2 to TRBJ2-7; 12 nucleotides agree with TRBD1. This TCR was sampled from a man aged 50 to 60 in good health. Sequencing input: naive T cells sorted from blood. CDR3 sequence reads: CASRAPGQGAGEQYF. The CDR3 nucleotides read TGTGCCAGCAGGGCGCCGGGACAGGGGGCGGGTGAGCAGTACTTC.